This TCR beta chain appears in the sequencing data of a study of shared clonotypes between healthy human individuals. Study at large: Every donor yielded three CD4 naive, three CD4 memory, two CD8 naive and one CD8 memory plate.

Study outcomes and limitations: Incomplete sequencing of sorted subsets was indicated by rarefaction despite large depth.

In regard to this clone: Antigen specificity is unknown.

Positive CCR7 selection of CD45RO-negative cells yielded the naive CD8 cells, and terminally differentiated effector memory CD45RA+ cells were excluded. On sorted subsets, replicate PCRs used approximately 190 ng DNA, or about 33,000 T cell genomes. Method: immunoSEQ multiplex PCR; TCRdb's copy keeps in-frame clones and lacks some. The sample yields around 2.1 million clones, 85% to 95% seen once. Germline V lookup: CDR1 MNHNY, CDR2 SVGAGI (reference sequence). The CDR3 sequence is 14 residues long. The V gene lost 0 bases and the J gene lost 4 bases, with 9 bases spanning the gap. V usage is TRBV6-6 and J usage is TRBJ1-1; weak D call: TRBD1 (5 bases). The sequence was collected from a man aged 18-30 years in good health. Some clones in this sample may be carry-over from other donors' samples. Sequencing used naive CD8+ T cells from PBMCs. The CDR3 nucleotides are TGTGCCAGCAGTTACTCGATGGGGGGCACTGAAGCTTTCTTT. This codes for CASSYSMGGTEAFF.